The clone carrying this TCR beta chain has more than one count but fewer than ten. These data originate in a study of blood T cell repertoires in COVID-19. The wider study: T cells, B-cell-depleted T cells, or PBMCs supplied cDNA or gDNA.

Original processing notes: How many nucleated cells were present was estimated from reference gene primer amplification. The method was immunoSEQ multiplex PCR; TCRdb's version includes in-frame clones alone and lacks a portion of them. That table gives V, J and clone size, and the DNA gave D and trimming. The sample lists approximately 21,000 clones; roughly 90% were seen once. Trimming cost V 2 bases and J 2 bases, with 3 bases left between them. The CDR3 loop spans 12 amino acids. Germline V lookup: CDR1 MNHEY, CDR2 SVGAGI. This clonotype was obtained from a human donor with acute or convalescent COVID-19. The donor label of this sample is uncertain. The sample comprised peripheral blood. The J gene is TRBJ1-1, the V gene TRBV6-5; D is unresolved. This CDR3 is CASSYLNTEAFF. In DNA form, the CDR3 reads TGTGCCAGCAGTTACCTTAACACTGAAGCTTTCTTT.